These T cell receptor beta chains were read from a single sample in a study of blood T cells in healthy people across ages. One entry per CDR3 protein, called by TCRdb with MiXCR from the 5' RACE reads. Here the sample spans some 1,500,000 distinct CDR3 sequences, about 45% being singletons. The sequencing sample was made of blood. The receptor set was obtained from a woman in her late teens or twenties in good health. CDR3s include the opening cysteine and the closing phenylalanine or tryptophan.

>TRBV3-1|16|NA
CASSRRTSETKNIQYF
>TRBV27|17|TRBJ1-1
CASSLRGGLFGNTEAFF
>TRBV12-3/TRBV12-4|12|TRBJ2-5
CASSTVQETQYF
>TRBV12-3/TRBV12-4|16|TRBJ2-1
CASTPPGLVETNEQFF
>TRBV4-3|15|TRBJ2-5
CASSQDLGPSVEQYF
>TRBV3-1|15|TRBJ2-2
CASSRGQDYTGELFF
>TRBV29-1|12|TRBJ1-2
CSVADSEYGYTF
>TRBV27|13|TRBJ2-7
CATAQGADYEQYF
>TRBV20-1|15|TRBJ1-1
CSARPIYRENTEAFF
>TRBV11-2|15|TRBJ2-5
CASSPWTKRENEQYF
>TRBV5-6|11|TRBJ2-1
CASSLLRDQFF
>TRBV6-2/TRBV6-3|14|TRBJ1-5
CASSYSQSNQPQHF
>TRBV5-1|15|TRBJ2-1
CASSKKGGRDNEQFF
>TRBV15|13|TRBJ2-1
CATRARDYNEQFF
>TRBV7-9|16|TRBJ1-2
CASSSQDGHPLLPGTF